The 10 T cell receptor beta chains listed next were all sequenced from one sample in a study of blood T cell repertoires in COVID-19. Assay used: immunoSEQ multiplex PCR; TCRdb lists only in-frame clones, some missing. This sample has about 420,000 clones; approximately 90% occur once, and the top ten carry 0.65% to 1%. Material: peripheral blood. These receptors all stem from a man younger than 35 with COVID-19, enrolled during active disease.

CDR3: CASSYEPGELFF. The CDR3 DNA is TGTGCCAGCAGTTACGAGCCCGGGGAGCTGTTTTTT. V and J are TRBV6-6 and TRBJ2-2; no clear D gene. CDR1 MNHNY and CDR2 SVGAGI come from the germline V gene (reference sequence). The CDR3 extends over 12 amino acids. Trimming stripped 2 bases from V and 6 bases from J, with 4 bases between.

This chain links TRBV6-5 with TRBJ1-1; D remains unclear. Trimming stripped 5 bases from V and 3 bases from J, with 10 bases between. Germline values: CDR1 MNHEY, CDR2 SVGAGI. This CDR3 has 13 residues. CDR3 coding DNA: TGTGCCAGCAGTCAACTCCTATACACTGAAGCTTTCTTT. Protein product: CASSQLLYTEAFF.

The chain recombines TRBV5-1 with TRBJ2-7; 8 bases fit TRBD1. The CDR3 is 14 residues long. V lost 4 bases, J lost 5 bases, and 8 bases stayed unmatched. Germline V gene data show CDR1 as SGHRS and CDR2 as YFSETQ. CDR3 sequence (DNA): TGCGCCAGCAGCGGTCCCGGGACAGGCGACGAGCAGTACTTC. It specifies CASSGPGTGDEQYF.

CDR3 nucleotides: TGTGCCAGCAGCTTCCCCCAGGCGAAGCGGCGCACAGATACGCAGTATTTT. Translation gives CASSFPQAKRRTDTQYF. The rearrangement uses TRBV11-2 and TRBJ2-3, with a weak D call TRBD2 (5 bases). In germline, CDR1 is SGHAT, CDR2 FQNNGV. V lost 3 bases and J lost 1, with 17 bases in between. The CDR3 has 17 amino acids. Full variable domain (rest looked up from reference TRBV11-2 and TRBJ2-3): EAGVAQSPRYKIIEKRQSVAFWCNPISGHATLYWYQQILGQGPKLLIQFQNNGVVDDSQLPKDRFSAERLKGVDSTLKIQPAKLEDSAVYLCASSFPQAKRRTDTQYFGPGTRLTVL.

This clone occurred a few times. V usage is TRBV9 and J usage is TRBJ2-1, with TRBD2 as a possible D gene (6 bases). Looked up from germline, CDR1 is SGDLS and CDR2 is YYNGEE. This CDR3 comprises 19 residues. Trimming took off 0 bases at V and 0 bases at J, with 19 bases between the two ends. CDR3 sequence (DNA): TGTGCCAGCAGCGTAGGAGGCCGGGGGTACCTTAGCTCCTACAATGAGCAGTTCTTC. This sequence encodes CASSVGGRGYLSSYNEQFF. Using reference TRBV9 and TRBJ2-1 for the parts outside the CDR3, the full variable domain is DSGVTQTPKHLITATGQRVTLRCSPRSGDLSVYWYQQSLDQGLQFLIQYYNGEERAKGNILERFSAQQFPDLHSELNLSSLELGDSALYFCASSVGGRGYLSSYNEQFFGPGTRLTVL.

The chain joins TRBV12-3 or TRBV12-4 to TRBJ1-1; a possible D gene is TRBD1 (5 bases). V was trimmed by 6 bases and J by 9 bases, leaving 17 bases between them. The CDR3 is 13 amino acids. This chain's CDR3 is CASSQQGLGKAFF. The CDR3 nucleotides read TGTGCCAGCAGCCAGCAGGGTTTGGGAAAAGCTTTCTTT.

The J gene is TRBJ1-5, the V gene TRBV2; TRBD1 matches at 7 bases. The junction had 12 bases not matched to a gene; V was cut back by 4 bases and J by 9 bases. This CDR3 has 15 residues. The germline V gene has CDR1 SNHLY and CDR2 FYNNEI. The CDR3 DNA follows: TGTGCCAGCAGTGGACAGGGTTTTTCAGCCTCGCCCCAGCATTTT. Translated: CASSGQGFSASPQHF.

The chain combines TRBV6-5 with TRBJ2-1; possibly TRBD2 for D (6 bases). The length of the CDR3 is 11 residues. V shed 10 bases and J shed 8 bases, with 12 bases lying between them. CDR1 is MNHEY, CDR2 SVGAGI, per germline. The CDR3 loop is CATGRRDEQFF. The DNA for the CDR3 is TGTGCCACCGGACGGAGGGATGAGCAGTTCTTC.

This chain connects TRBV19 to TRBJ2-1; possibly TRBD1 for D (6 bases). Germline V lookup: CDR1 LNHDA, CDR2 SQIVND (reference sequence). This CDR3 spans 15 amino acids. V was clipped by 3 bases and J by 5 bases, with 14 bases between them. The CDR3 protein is CASSIGWGPDNEQFF. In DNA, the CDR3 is TGTGCCAGTAGTATCGGTTGGGGGCCGGACAATGAGCAGTTCTTC.

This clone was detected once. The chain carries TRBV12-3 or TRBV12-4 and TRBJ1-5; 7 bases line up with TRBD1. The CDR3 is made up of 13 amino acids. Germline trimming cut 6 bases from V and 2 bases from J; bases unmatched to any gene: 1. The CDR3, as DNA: TGTGCCAGCAGCGGACAGGGCAATCAGCCCCAGCATTTT. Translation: CASSGQGNQPQHF.